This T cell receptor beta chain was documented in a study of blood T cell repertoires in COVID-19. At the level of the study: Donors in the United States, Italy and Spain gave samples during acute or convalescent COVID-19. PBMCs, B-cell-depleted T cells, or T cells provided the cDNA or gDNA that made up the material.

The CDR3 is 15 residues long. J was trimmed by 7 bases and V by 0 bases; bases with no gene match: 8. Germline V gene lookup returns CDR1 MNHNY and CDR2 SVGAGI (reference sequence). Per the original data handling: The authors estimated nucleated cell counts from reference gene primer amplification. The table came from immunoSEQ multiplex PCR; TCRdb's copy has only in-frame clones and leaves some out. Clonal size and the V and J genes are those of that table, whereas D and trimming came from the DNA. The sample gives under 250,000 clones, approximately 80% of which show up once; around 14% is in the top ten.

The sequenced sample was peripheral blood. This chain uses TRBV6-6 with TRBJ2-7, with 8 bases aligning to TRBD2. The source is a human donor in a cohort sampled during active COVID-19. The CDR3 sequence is CASSYSGGRLSEQYF. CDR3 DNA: TGTGCCAGCAGTTACTCGGGCGGGAGGCTGAGTGAGCAGTACTTC.